The next 15 T cell receptor beta chains were all read from a single sample in a study of cytomegalovirus exposure and HLA in healthy donors. Amplification used 60 Vbeta primers and 13 Jbeta primers. Assay used: immunoSEQ multiplex PCR; TCRdb lists only in-frame clones, some missing. The repertoire consists of roughly 150,000 clones, with around 80% occurring once and the leading ten covering about 4.1%. Sequenced sample: PBMCs. The receptors shown here come from a woman aged 40 to 49 in good health and CMV-seropositive.

J is TRBJ2-1 and V is TRBV13; 8 bases are shared with TRBD1. The CDR3 is 15 residues long. Losses at the gene ends were 5 bases for V and 3 bases for J; bases not matched to a gene: 6. The germline CDR1 and CDR2 sequences are PRHDT and FYEKMQ (reference sequence). CDR3 protein: CASSTGGPFYNEQFF. CDR3 nucleotide sequence: TGTGCCAGCAGCACAGGGGGTCCCTTCTACAATGAGCAGTTCTTC.

The CDR3 DNA follows: TGTGCCAGCTCACAGTCAGCGACAGGCGAGAACACCGGGGAGCTGTTTTTT. It is translated as CASSQSATGENTGELFF. This chain uses TRBV18 with TRBJ2-2; the D gene is possibly TRBD1 (6 bases). The CDR3 length is 17 residues. Germline V gene data show CDR1 as KGHSH and CDR2 as LQKENI. Deletions cut 4 bases from V and 1 base from J, with 16 bases between.

The chain is built from TRBV16 and TRBJ2-5, with a tentative D call TRBD2 (5 bases). Trimming removed 5 bases from V and 5 bases from J, with 12 bases in between. The V gene's germline CDR1 is KGHSY and CDR2 FQNENV. There are 13 residues in the CDR3. CDR3 DNA: TGTGCCAGCAGCTCCACTAGTACCGAGACCCAGTACTTC. Encoded protein: CASSSTSTETQYF.

The chain has TRBV5-4 and TRBJ2-1, with 7 bases lining up with TRBD1. Germline CDR1 SGHNT, CDR2 YYREEE (reference sequence). This CDR3 region has 15 residues. Trimming cost V 3 bases and J 4 bases; bases outside gene matches: 7. The CDR3 spells CASSSGQAPYNEQFF. CDR3 sequence (DNA): TGTGCCAGCAGCTCCGGACAGGCCCCATACAATGAGCAGTTCTTC.

The J gene is TRBJ2-6, the V gene TRBV7-2; 7 bases are shared with TRBD1. V shed 2 bases, J shed 0 bases, and the junction held 10 bases outside the gene matches. CDR3 length equals 19 residues. Germline values: CDR1 SGHTA, CDR2 FQGNSA. The CDR3 spells CASSLPLGTANSGANVLTF. DNA of the CDR3: TGTGCCAGCAGCTTACCTTTGGGGACAGCAAACTCTGGGGCCAACGTCCTGACTTTC.

The rearrangement uses TRBV7-2 and TRBJ1-6; TRBD1 matches 9 bases. The CDR3 contains 17 residues. The ends lost 5 bases at V and 10 bases at J; junction bases unmatched: 15. Germline loops: CDR1 SGHTA, CDR2 FQGNSA. The CDR3 nucleotides read TGTGCCAGCAGCCTAAACCAGGGACAGGGAGCATCCTCACCCCTCCACTTT. Translating it yields CASSLNQGQGASSPLHF.

The CDR3 spells CASSYSRTVSYEQYF. Written as DNA, the CDR3 is TGTGCCAGCAGTTACTCGAGAACAGTCTCCTACGAGCAGTACTTC. The rearrangement uses TRBV6-5 and TRBJ2-7; D remains ambiguous. The CDR3 loop spans 15 amino acids. V shed 0 bases and J shed 0 bases, with 9 bases lying between them. The germline V gene has CDR1 MNHEY and CDR2 SVGAGI.

This clone was counted between two and nine times. This chain links TRBV9 with TRBJ1-1; D is unresolved. V lost 0 bases to trimming and J lost 0 bases, with 9 bases between them. The CDR3 is made up of 15 amino acids. CDR1 is SGDLS and CDR2 is YYNGEE in the germline V gene. CDR3 nucleotides: TGTGCCAGCAGCGTAGGGTCGGGAATGAACACTGAAGCTTTCTTT. Its protein is CASSVGSGMNTEAFF.

The chain recombines TRBV19 with TRBJ2-5; 9 bases are a match to TRBD1. V was clipped by 5 bases and J by 5 bases; unmatched bases: 9. The CDR3 loop spans 15 amino acids. Germline CDR1 reads LNHDA; CDR2 reads SQIVND (reference sequence). The CDR3 loop is CASSAHRGPGETQYF. The DNA for the CDR3 is TGTGCCAGTAGTGCCCACAGGGGGCCGGGGGAGACCCAGTACTTC.

The chain combines TRBV28 with TRBJ2-1, with D possibly TRBD1 on 6 matching bases. The CDR3 has 13 residues. Trimming cost V 7 bases and J 4 bases, with 11 bases left between them. Per germline, CDR1 MDHEN and CDR2 SYDVKM. CDR3 residues: CASTADRYNEQFF. CDR3 nucleotide sequence: TGTGCCAGCACCGCGGACAGATACAATGAGCAGTTCTTC.

CDR3 amino acids: CASSLNLNNEQFF. The CDR3 coding sequence is TGCGCCAGCAGCTTGAACTTGAACAATGAGCAGTTCTTC. This chain uses TRBV5-1 with TRBJ2-1; no reliable D call. The germline V and J ends were trimmed by 1 base and 5 bases, with 7 bases remaining between them. The germline gives CDR1 SGHRS, CDR2 YFSETQ. The CDR3 loop spans 13 amino acids.

This clone occurred a few times. The chain has TRBV15 and TRBJ2-1; 7 positions match TRBD1. The CDR3 length is 17 residues. The germline CDR1 and CDR2 sequences are LNHNV and YYDKDF (reference sequence). V gave up 3 bases and J gave up 1 base; unmatched junction bases: 9. In nucleotides, the CDR3 is TGTGCCACCAGCAGCCCGAGGGACAGCCAATCCTACAATGAGCAGTTCTTC. This translates into CATSSPRDSQSYNEQFF.

The V call is TRBV2, the J call TRBJ1-1, with 8 nucleotides matching TRBD1. V was clipped by 7 bases and J by 7 bases; unmatched bases: 5. The CDR3 totals 12 residues. The germline V gene encodes CDR1 SNHLY and CDR2 FYNNEI. The CDR3 protein is CASTGGRGEAFF. The CDR3 nucleotides are TGTGCCAGCACAGGGGGCAGGGGTGAAGCTTTCTTT.

The V call is TRBV9, the J call TRBJ2-1; perhaps TRBD1 as D (7 bases). The CDR3 consists of 16 residues. Trimming cost V 4 bases and J 6 bases, with 20 bases left between them. Germline V lookup: CDR1 SGDLS, CDR2 YYNGEE. CDR3 DNA sequence: TGTGCCAGCAGCTCAGGGGGGACTTCACGCCTCAATGAGCAGTTCTTC. Its translation is CASSSGGTSRLNEQFF.

V gene TRBV10-3 combines with J gene TRBJ2-7; 8 nucleotides align to TRBD1. The length of the CDR3 is 13 residues. Germline V lookup: CDR1 ENHRY, CDR2 SYGVKD. J lost 3 bases, V lost 3 bases, and 1 base had no gene match. CDR3: CAISDGQGYEQYF. The CDR3 DNA reads TGTGCCATCAGTGATGGACAGGGCTACGAGCAGTACTTC.